Listed below are T cell receptor beta chains from one sample, sequenced in a study of T-cell memory formation after mild COVID-19. A single record per CDR3 protein comes from TCRdb applying MiXCR to the 5' RACE reads. The sample has 350,000 or so distinct CDR3 sequences; around a fifth are singletons. The sample was PBMCs or a T cell subset sorted from them (not recorded which). These receptors all stem from an adult woman who had mild COVID-19 (a few samples of this study predate the infection). Cell type and time point are not known. The CDR3 runs from the conserved cysteine through the conserved F or W. Each record gives: V gene, clone size, J gene, D gene, CDR3 protein, CDR3 DNA. The D gene is left open where the match is weak. Only part of the rows carry a size: once, few, many, or a class if the clone is expanded.

TRBV7-2	few	TRBJ2-7	.	CASSLINEQYF	TGTGCCAGCAGCTTAATAAACGAGCAGTACTTC
TRBV7-6	.	TRBJ2-1	TRBD2	CASSLESSGLTNEQFF	TGTGCCAGCAGCTTAGAGTCTAGCGGGCTCACAAATGAGCAGTTCTTC
TRBV19	.	TRBJ2-1	.	CASSLNTGNAYNEQFF	TGTGCCAGTAGCCTTAACACAGGGAACGCCTACAATGAGCAGTTCTTC
TRBV3-1	few	TRBJ2-1	.	CASSGRTGYNEQFF	TGTGCCAGCAGCGGGCGGACTGGGTACAATGAGCAGTTCTTC
TRBV6-1	.	TRBJ2-3	.	CASSSPFTDTQYF	TGTGCCAGCAGTAGTCCGTTCACAGATACGCAGTATTTT
TRBV7-2	.	TRBJ1-5	.	CASSGSRTFNQPQHF	TGTGCCAGCAGCGGCTCGCGAACATTCAATCAGCCCCAGCATTTT
TRBV18	.	TRBJ2-7	TRBD2	CASSPPGLAGSSSYEQYF	TGTGCCAGCTCACCTCCGGGACTAGCGGGATCTAGCTCCTACGAGCAGTACTTC
TRBV29-1	.	TRBJ1-3	.	CSVGRGASSGNTIYF	TGCAGCGTCGGGAGGGGGGCCAGCTCTGGAAACACCATATATTTT
TRBV13	few	TRBJ2-1	.	CASSLVDRYNEQFF	TGTGCCAGCAGCTTAGTAGATCGTTACAATGAGCAGTTCTTC
TRBV3-1	.	TRBJ1-2	TRBD1	CASSQGTGGLGYTF	TGTGCCAGCAGCCAAGGGACAGGGGGTCTTGGCTACACCTTC
TRBV7-9	.	TRBJ2-4	.	CASSGHAGRNIQYF	TGTGCCAGCAGCGGTCACGCCGGCAGAAACATTCAGTACTTC
TRBV5-1	few	TRBJ2-3	TRBD2	CASSLAAGGTDTQYF	TGCGCCAGCAGCTTGGCCGCGGGAGGGACAGATACGCAGTATTTT
TRBV28	.	TRBJ2-1	.	CASSLGTRLYNEQFF	TGTGCCAGCAGTTTAGGGACTCGGCTCTACAATGAGCAGTTCTTC
TRBV3-1	.	TRBJ2-6	.	CASSQAGANVLTF	TGTGCCAGCAGCCAAGCTGGGGCCAACGTCCTGACTTTC
TRBV14	.	TRBJ2-7	.	CASSQGKAYEQYF	TGTGCCAGCAGCCAAGGGAAAGCCTACGAGCAGTACTTC
TRBV20-1	.	TRBJ1-1	.	CSARGRGMNTEAFF	TGCAGTGCTAGAGGTCGGGGGATGAACACTGAAGCTTTCTTT
TRBV6-2/TRBV6-3	few	TRBJ2-2	.	CASSYLRLSGRNTGELFF	TGTGCCAGCAGTTACCTACGACTCTCGGGTAGGAACACCGGGGAGCTGTTTTTT
TRBV25-1	few	TRBJ2-1	TRBD1	CASRYRGSNEQFF	TGTGCCAGCAGGTACAGGGGGTCAAATGAGCAGTTCTTC
TRBV18	once	TRBJ1-3	.	CASSPGDTIYF	TGTGCCAGCTCACCGGGGGACACCATATATTTT
TRBV2	.	TRBJ1-2	.	CASSVDGLGGYTF	TGTGCCAGCAGTGTGGACGGGCTGGGTGGCTACACCTTC
TRBV18	few	TRBJ2-1	.	CASSRDSVNEQFF	TGTGCCAGCTCGCGGGACTCTGTCAATGAGCAGTTCTTC
TRBV20-1	few	TRBJ1-4	.	CSARDFEGSEKLFF	TGCAGTGCTAGAGATTTTGAGGGGTCTGAAAAACTGTTTTTT
TRBV5-4	.	TRBJ2-1	.	CASSQGRNNEQFF	TGTGCCAGCAGCCAGGGAAGAAACAATGAGCAGTTCTTC
TRBV6-5	few	TRBJ1-1	.	CASSYSKQQELRQNTEAFF	TGTGCCAGCAGTTACTCCAAGCAGCAGGAGCTACGGCAGAACACTGAAGCTTTCTTT
TRBV7-9	many	TRBJ2-5	.	CASSLDSDGPGETQYF	TGTGCCAGCAGCTTAGACTCGGACGGGCCGGGGGAGACCCAGTACTTC
TRBV15	few	TRBJ2-3	TRBD2	CATSREAGLRTDTQYF	TGTGCCACCAGCAGAGAAGCGGGACTACGCACAGATACGCAGTATTTT
TRBV12-3/TRBV12-4	few	TRBJ2-7	.	CASSGPGRRPYEQYF	TGTGCCAGCAGCGGACCGGGACGGCGACCCTACGAGCAGTACTTC
TRBV5-5	.	TRBJ1-1	.	CASSSQDLNTEAFF	TGTGCCAGCAGCTCACAGGATCTAAACACTGAAGCTTTCTTT
TRBV7-9	.	TRBJ2-1	.	CASSGFSSEQFF	TGTGCCAGCAGCGGTTTCAGTAGTGAGCAGTTCTTC
TRBV5-5	.	TRBJ1-5	.	CASSLGAINGEPQHF	TGTGCCAGCAGCTTGGGAGCCATCAACGGTGAGCCCCAGCATTTT
TRBV5-1	.	TRBJ2-5	.	CASSLAPAVETQYF	TGCGCCAGCAGCTTGGCCCCGGCCGTAGAGACCCAGTACTTC
TRBV24-1	.	TRBJ1-5	.	CATSVGGSNQPQHF	TGTGCCACCAGTGTGGGGGGCAGCAATCAGCCCCAGCATTTT
TRBV4-3	.	TRBJ1-1	.	CASSQEEDSHSYPLGAFF	TGCGCCAGCAGCCAAGAGGAGGACAGCCATTCCTACCCACTGGGAGCTTTCTTT
TRBV7-2	few	TRBJ2-2	TRBD1	CASSQGQGGITGELFF	TGTGCCAGCAGCCAAGGACAGGGAGGAATCACCGGGGAGCTGTTTTTT
TRBV29-1	.	TRBJ1-2	.	CSVERGTDGYTF	TGCAGCGTTGAGCGGGGAACGGATGGCTACACCTTC
TRBV27	.	TRBJ2-7	.	CASSWQPDYEQYF	TGTGCCAGCAGTTGGCAGCCCGACTACGAGCAGTACTTC
TRBV5-1	few	TRBJ2-1	.	CASSTAVSYNEQFF	TGCGCCAGCAGCACGGCAGTTTCCTACAATGAGCAGTTCTTC
TRBV5-5	.	TRBJ2-1	.	CASSLEGLEQFF	TGTGCCAGCAGCTTGGAAGGCCTCGAGCAGTTCTTC
TRBV27	few	TRBJ2-7	TRBD2	CASSGGLAGPNEQYF	TGTGCCAGCAGTGGGGGACTAGCGGGCCCCAACGAGCAGTACTTC
TRBV29-1	.	TRBJ2-7	TRBD1	CSGSQGAAYEQYF	TGCAGCGGATCCCAGGGGGCGGCCTACGAGCAGTACTTC
TRBV10-3	few	TRBJ1-1	.	CAISRMRTEAFF	TGTGCCATCAGCCGGATGAGAACTGAAGCTTTCTTT
TRBV3-1	.	TRBJ2-7	TRBD1	CASSQTGQGMREQYF	TGTGCCAGCAGCCAAACGGGACAGGGGATGAGGGAGCAGTACTTC
TRBV6-1	.	TRBJ2-6	.	CASSESLEANVLTF	TGTGCCAGCAGTGAAAGCTTGGAGGCCAACGTCCTGACTTTC
TRBV4-1	.	TRBJ1-1	.	CASSQVAGGWYEAFF	TGCGCCAGCAGCCAAGTCGCCGGGGGTTGGTATGAAGCTTTCTTT
TRBV6-1	few	TRBJ2-3	TRBD2	CASGTSGRPDTQYF	TGTGCCAGCGGGACTAGCGGGAGACCAGATACGCAGTATTTT
TRBV29-1	.	TRBJ1-3	.	CSVGGGSGNTIYF	TGCAGCGTTGGTGGCGGATCTGGAAACACCATATATTTT
TRBV3-1	few	TRBJ2-7	TRBD2	CASSQVSPGTSGYEQYF	TGTGCCAGCAGCCAAGTATCCCCGGGGACTAGCGGCTACGAGCAGTACTTC
TRBV18	many	TRBJ2-3	.	CASSSSGGSTDTQYF	TGTGCCAGCTCATCCTCAGGGGGGAGCACAGATACGCAGTATTTT
TRBV9	.	TRBJ2-7	.	CASSVDSAPVPRYF	TGTGCCAGCAGCGTAGATTCGGCACCAGTGCCTCGGTACTTC
TRBV3-1	.	TRBJ2-7	.	CASSPLPRSYEQYF	TGTGCCAGCAGCCCCTTGCCGCGTTCCTACGAGCAGTACTTC
TRBV4-1	.	TRBJ1-2	TRBD1	CASSQETGGRYGYTF	TGCGCCAGCAGCCAAGAGACAGGGGGACGGTATGGCTACACCTTC
TRBV20-1	few	TRBJ2-7	.	CSASGVSYEQYF	TGCAGTGCTAGCGGGGTCTCCTACGAGCAGTACTTC